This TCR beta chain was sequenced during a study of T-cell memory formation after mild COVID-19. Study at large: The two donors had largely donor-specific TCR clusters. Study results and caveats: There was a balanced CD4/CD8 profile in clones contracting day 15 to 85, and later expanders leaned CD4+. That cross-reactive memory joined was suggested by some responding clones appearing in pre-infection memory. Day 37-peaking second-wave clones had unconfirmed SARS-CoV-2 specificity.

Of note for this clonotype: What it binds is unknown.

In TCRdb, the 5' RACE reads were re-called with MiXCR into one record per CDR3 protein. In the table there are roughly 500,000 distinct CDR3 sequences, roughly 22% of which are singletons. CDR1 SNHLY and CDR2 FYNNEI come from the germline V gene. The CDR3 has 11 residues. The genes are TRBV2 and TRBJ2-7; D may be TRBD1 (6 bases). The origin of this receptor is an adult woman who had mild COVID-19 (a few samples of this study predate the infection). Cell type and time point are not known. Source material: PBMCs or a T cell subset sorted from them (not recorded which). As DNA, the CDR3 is TGTGGGGCAGGGGATCTCTACGAGCAGTACTTC. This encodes CGAGDLYEQYF.